The entry below describes one T cell receptor (beta chain). Its antigen is undetermined. Data came from immunoSEQ multiplex PCR; TCRdb stores just in-frame clones and leaves some out. The data contain 66,000 or so clones, roughly nine tenths of them singletons. Looked up from germline, CDR1 is LNHDA and CDR2 is SQIVND (reference sequence). V trimming: 1 base; J trimming: 7 bases; junction bases outside the gene matches: 13. This CDR3 spans 16 amino acids. Autoimmune disease history or systemic immunosuppression led to patient exclusion. The data were obtained in a study of OX40 agonist ivuxolimab in advanced cancers. Study in general: At 0.01 to 10 mg/kg, ivuxolimab was administered intravenously to patients every 2 weeks.

Study observations and caveats: Among the lowest peripheral clonal expansion occurred in 0.1-3.0 mg/kg partial responders.

J is TRBJ2-7 and V is TRBV19, with 7 bases that match TRBD1. The receptor's source is an adult with an advanced solid tumor such as melanoma, head and neck, liver or kidney cancer. Sequencing used CD4+ or CD8+ T cells sorted from blood, obtained in a trial of the OX40 agonist ivuxolimab. This CDR3 is CASSIAPGTAMREQYF. The CDR3 DNA reads as TGTGCCAGTAGTATAGCCCCCGGGACAGCGATGAGAGAGCAGTACTTC.